This TCR beta chain originates from a study of CD4 and CD8 cells across lung adenocarcinoma regions. TCRdb called the PCR reads again in MiXCR, with one record for every CDR3 protein. The sample lists about 16,000 distinct CDR3 sequences, approximately 47% seen once, with 55% to 65% in the top ten. The CDR3 loop spans 16 amino acids. In germline, CDR1 is MNHEY, CDR2 SMNVEV (reference sequence). J was trimmed by 0 bases and V by 6 bases; bases with no gene match: 8. Localized lung adenocarcinoma, a non-small cell lung cancer, affected the donors. The source of this sequence is a female donor with lung adenocarcinoma. The CD4 and CD8 labels of this study may be unreliable. The source material was CD8+ T cells from the center of a lung tumor. The chain is built from TRBV27 and TRBJ2-4, with 7 bases matching TRBD2. The CDR3 DNA reads as TGTGCCAGCAGCGTCGCGGGGGTGGGAGCCAAAAACATTCAGTACTTC. This sequence encodes CASSVAGVGAKNIQYF.